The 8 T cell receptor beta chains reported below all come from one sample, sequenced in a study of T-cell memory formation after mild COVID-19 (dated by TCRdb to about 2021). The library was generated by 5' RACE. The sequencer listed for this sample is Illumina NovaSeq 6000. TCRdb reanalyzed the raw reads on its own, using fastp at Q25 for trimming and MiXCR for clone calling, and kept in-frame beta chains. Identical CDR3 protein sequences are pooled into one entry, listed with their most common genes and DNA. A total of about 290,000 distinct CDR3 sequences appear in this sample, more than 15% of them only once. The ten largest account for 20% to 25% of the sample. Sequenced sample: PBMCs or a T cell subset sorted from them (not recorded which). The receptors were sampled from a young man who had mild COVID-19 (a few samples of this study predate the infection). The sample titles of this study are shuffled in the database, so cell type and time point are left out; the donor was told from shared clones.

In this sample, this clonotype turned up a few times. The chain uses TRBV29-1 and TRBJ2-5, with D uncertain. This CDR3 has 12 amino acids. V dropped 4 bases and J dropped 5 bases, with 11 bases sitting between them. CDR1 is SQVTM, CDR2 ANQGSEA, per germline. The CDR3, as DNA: TGCAGCGTTGCAGGTCCTGGGGAGACCCAGTACTTC. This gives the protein CSVAGPGETQYF.

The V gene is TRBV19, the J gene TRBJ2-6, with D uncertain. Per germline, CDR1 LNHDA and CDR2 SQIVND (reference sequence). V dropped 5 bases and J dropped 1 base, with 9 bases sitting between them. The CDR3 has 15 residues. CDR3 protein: CASSPIPSGANVLTF. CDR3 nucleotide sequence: TGTGCCAGTAGTCCTATACCTTCTGGGGCCAACGTCCTGACTTTC.

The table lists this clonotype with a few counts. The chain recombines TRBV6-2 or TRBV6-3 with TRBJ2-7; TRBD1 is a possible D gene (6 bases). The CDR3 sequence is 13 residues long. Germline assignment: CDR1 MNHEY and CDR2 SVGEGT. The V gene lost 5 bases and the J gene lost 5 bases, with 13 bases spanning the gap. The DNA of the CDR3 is TGTGCCAGCAGTGTGGACAGTTGGGACGAGCAGTACTTC. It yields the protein CASSVDSWDEQYF.

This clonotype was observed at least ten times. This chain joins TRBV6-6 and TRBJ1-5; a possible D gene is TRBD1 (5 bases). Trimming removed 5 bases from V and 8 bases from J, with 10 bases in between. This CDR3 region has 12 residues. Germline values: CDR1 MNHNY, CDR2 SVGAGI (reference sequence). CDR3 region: CASSRDAEPQHF. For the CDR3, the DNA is TGTGCCAGCAGTCGGGACGCCGAGCCCCAGCATTTT.

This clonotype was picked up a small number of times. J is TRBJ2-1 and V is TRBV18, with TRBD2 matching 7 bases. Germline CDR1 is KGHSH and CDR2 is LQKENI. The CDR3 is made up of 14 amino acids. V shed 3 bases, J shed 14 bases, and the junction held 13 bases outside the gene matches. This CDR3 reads CASSPEGTISRKFF. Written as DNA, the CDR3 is TGTGCCAGCTCACCGGAAGGGACTATTTCCCGTAAGTTCTTC.

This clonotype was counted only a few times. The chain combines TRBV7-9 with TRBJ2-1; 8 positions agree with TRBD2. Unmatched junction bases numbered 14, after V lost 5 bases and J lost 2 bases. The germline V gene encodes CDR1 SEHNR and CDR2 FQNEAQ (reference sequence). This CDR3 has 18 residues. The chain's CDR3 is CASSPWGERGQTYNEQFF. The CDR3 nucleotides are TGTGCCAGCAGCCCCTGGGGCGAGCGGGGGCAAACCTACAATGAGCAGTTCTTC.

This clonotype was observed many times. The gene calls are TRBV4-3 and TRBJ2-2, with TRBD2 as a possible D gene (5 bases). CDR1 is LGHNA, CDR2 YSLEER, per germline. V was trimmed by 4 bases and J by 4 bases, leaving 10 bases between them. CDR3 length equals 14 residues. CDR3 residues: CASSRQSGTGELFF. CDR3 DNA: TGCGCCAGCAGCCGCCAAAGCGGCACCGGGGAGCTGTTTTTT.

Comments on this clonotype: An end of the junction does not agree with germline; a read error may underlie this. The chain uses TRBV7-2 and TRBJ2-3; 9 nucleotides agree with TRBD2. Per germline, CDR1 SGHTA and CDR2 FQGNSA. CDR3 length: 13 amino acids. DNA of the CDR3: TGTGCCAGCAGCCTAGCGGGGCCGAGGGCGCAGTATTTT. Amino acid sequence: CASSLAGPRAQYF. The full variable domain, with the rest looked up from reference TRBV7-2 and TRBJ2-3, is GAGVSQSPSNKVTEKGKDVELRCDPISGHTALYWYRQSLGQGLEFLIYFQGNSAPDKSGLPSDRFSAERTGGSVSTLTIQRTQQEDSAVYLCASSLAGPRAQYFGPGTRLTVL.